Listed here are 9 T cell receptor beta chains from one sample, sequenced in a study of blood T cell repertoires in COVID-19. Method: immunoSEQ multiplex PCR; TCRdb's copy keeps in-frame clones and lacks some. The sample shows about 160,000 clones, approximately 82% of them seen only once. Sequencing used peripheral blood. Receptor source: a woman aged 80 or over with acute or convalescent COVID-19.

The rearrangement links TRBV6-5 to TRBJ1-2; 8 bases align to TRBD1. This CDR3 region has 15 residues. J gave up 0 bases and V 4 bases, and 4 bases lay outside the gene matches. From germline, CDR1 is MNHEY and CDR2 SVGAGI. The DNA of the CDR3 is TGTGCCAGCAGTTCCGAACAGGGGGCTAACTATGGCTACACCTTC. This encodes CASSSEQGANYGYTF.

Only one count was recorded for this clone. The genes are TRBV3-1 (or the pseudogene TRBV3-2) and TRBJ2-1; 10 bases map to TRBD2. The CDR3 runs to 18 residues. Germline CDR1 and CDR2: LGHDT and YNNKEL (reference sequence). With V trimmed by 1 base and J by 7 bases, 13 bases remained unmatched. CDR3 in amino acids: CASSQVLEREGLTNEQFF. The CDR3 region has the DNA TGTGCCAGCAGCCAAGTCTTGGAGCGGGAGGGCCTTACTAATGAGCAGTTCTTC.

The rearrangement joins TRBV6-5 to TRBJ2-7; D is possibly TRBD2 (6 bases). The CDR3 totals 12 residues. V was clipped by 9 bases and J by 5 bases, with 14 bases between them. The germline gives CDR1 MNHEY, CDR2 SVGAGI. The CDR3 is CASQAGRNEQYF. The CDR3 nucleotides are TGTGCCAGTCAGGCGGGGCGAAACGAGCAGTACTTC.

The genes are TRBV12-5 and TRBJ2-3; possible D gene TRBD2, 6 bases. From germline, CDR1 is LGHNT and CDR2 FRNRAP. The CDR3 spans 17 residues. V shed 7 bases and J shed 0 bases, with 20 bases lying between them. The DNA for the CDR3 is TGTGCTAGTGTCCTCATATCGACTAGACTTAGCACAGATACGCAGTATTTT. This encodes CASVLISTRLSTDTQYF.

The rearrangement joins TRBV5-5 to TRBJ2-7, with D perhaps matching TRBD2 (5 bases). The V gene lost 0 bases and the J gene lost 7 bases, with 5 bases spanning the gap. Per germline, CDR1 SGHKS and CDR2 YYEKEE (reference sequence). There are 11 residues in the CDR3. The CDR3 region is CASSLGGEQYF. The DNA of the CDR3 is TGTGCCAGCAGCTTGGGAGGGGAGCAGTACTTC.

This clone was found a few times. V gene TRBV2 combines with J gene TRBJ1-1; 10 nucleotides align to TRBD1. Germline V gene data show CDR1 as SNHLY and CDR2 as FYNNEI. This CDR3 is 19 amino acids long. Losses at the gene ends were 8 bases for V and 3 bases for J; bases not matched to a gene: 21. CDR3 in amino acids: CASGGTGEGASPRDTEAFF. The CDR3 DNA reads TGTGCCAGCGGAGGGACAGGGGAGGGGGCCTCACCCCGGGACACTGAAGCTTTCTTT. The full variable domain, rest sourced from reference TRBV2 and TRBJ1-1, is EPEVTQTPSHQVTQMGQEVILRCVPISNHLYFYWYRQILGQKVEFLVSFYNNEISEKSEIFDDQFSVERPDGSNFTLKIRSTKLEDSAMYFCASGGTGEGASPRDTEAFFGQGTRLTVV.

Comments on this clone: The sample holds other DNA sequences that translate to the same CDR3. The rearrangement joins TRBV6-5 to TRBJ2-1, with D perhaps TRBD2 (6 bases). The CDR3 spans 13 residues. V was shortened by 0 bases and J by 9 bases, with 9 bases between the two germline ends. CDR1 is MNHEY, CDR2 SVGAGI, per germline. The CDR3 region is CASSYSTRGEQFF. The CDR3, as DNA: TGTGCCAGCAGTTACTCGACTAGGGGTGAGCAGTTCTTC.

The chain joins TRBV10-1 to TRBJ2-3, with D possibly matching TRBD1 (5 bases). CDR1 WNHNN and CDR2 SYGVQD come from the germline V gene (reference sequence). The CDR3 is 15 residues long. The V gene lost 2 bases and the J gene lost 0 bases, with 9 bases spanning the gap. CDR3 sequence (DNA): TGCGCCAGCAGTGAGAAGCCAGGGAGCACAGATACGCAGTATTTT. It codes for CASSEKPGSTDTQYF.

The V and J genes are TRBV2 and TRBJ2-1; 12 nucleotides agree with TRBD1. Unmatched junction bases numbered 8, after V lost 7 bases and J lost 13 bases. CDR1 and CDR2 from the germline V gene are SNHLY and FYNNEI. The CDR3 consists of 13 residues. The CDR3 sequence is CASNLRDRGQQFF. As DNA, the CDR3 is TGTGCCAGCAATCTCCGGGACAGGGGGCAACAGTTCTTC.